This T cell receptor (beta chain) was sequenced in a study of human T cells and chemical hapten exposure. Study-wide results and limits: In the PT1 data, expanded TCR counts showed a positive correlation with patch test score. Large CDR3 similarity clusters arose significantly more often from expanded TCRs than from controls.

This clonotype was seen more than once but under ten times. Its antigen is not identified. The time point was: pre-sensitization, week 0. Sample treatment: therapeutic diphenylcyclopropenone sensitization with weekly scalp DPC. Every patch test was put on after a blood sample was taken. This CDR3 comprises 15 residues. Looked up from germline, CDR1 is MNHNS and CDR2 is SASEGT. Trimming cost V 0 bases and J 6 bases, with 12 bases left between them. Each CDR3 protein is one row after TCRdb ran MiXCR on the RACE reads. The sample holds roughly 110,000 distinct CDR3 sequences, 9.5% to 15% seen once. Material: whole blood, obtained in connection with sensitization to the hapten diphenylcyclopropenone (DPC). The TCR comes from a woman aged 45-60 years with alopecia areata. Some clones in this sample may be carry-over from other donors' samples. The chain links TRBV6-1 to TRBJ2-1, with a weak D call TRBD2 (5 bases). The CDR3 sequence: CASSEAGGRGNEQFF. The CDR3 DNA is TGTGCCAGCAGTGAAGCCGGAGGTCGGGGCAATGAGCAGTTCTTC.